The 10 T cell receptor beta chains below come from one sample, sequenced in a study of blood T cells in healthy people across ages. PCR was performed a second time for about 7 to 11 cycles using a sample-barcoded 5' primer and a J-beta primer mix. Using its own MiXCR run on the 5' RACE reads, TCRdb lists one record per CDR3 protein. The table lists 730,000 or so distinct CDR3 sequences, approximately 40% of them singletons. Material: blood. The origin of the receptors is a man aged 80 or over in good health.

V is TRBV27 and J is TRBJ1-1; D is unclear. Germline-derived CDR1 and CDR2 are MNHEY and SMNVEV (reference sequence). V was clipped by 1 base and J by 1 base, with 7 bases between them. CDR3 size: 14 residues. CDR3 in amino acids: CASSLWQANTEAFF. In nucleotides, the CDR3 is TGTGCCAGCAGTTTATGGCAGGCGAACACTGAAGCTTTCTTT.

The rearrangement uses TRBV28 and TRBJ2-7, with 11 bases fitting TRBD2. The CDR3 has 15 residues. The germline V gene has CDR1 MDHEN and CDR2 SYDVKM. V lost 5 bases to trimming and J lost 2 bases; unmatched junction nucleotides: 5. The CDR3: CASSIAGGKTYEQYF. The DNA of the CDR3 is TGTGCCAGCAGTATAGCGGGAGGGAAAACCTACGAGCAGTACTTC.

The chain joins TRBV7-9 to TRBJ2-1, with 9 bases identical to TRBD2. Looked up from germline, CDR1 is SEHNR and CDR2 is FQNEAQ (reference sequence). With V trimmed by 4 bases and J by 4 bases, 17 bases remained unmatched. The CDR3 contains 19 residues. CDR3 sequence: CASSSRGRAALAGYNEQFF. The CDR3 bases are TGTGCCAGCAGCTCCCGAGGGAGGGCCGCTCTAGCGGGGTACAATGAGCAGTTCTTC.

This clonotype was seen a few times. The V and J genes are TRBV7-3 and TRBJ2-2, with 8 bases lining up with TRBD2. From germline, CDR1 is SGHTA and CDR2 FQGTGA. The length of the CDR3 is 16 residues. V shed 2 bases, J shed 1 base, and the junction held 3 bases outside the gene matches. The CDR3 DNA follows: TGTGCCAGCAGCTTATCCAGCGGGAGGAACACCGGGGAGCTGTTTTTT. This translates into CASSLSSGRNTGELFF.

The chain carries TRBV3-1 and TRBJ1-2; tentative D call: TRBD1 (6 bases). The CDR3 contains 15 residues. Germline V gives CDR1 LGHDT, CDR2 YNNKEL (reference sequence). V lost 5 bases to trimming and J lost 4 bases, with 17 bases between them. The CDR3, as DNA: TGTGCCAGCAGCGGACGAGAGACAGGCACCTATGGCTACACCTTC. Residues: CASSGRETGTYGYTF.

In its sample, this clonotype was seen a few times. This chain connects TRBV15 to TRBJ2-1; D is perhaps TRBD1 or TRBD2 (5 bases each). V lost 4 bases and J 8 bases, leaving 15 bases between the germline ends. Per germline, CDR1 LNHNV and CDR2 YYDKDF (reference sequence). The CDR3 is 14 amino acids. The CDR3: CATSTGTVGDEQFF. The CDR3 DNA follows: TGTGCCACCAGCACCGGGACCGTAGGCGATGAGCAGTTCTTC.

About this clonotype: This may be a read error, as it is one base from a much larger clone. CDR3 amino acids: CSASPTSGDSYEQYF. Written as DNA, the CDR3 is TGCAGTGCTTCCCCTACTAGCGGGGATTCCTACGAGCAGTACTTC. This rearrangement joins TRBV20-1 to TRBJ2-7; 10 bases align to TRBD2. The CDR3 runs to 15 residues. Trimming cost V 5 bases and J 1 base; bases outside gene matches: 8. The germline V gene encodes CDR1 DFQATT and CDR2 SNEGSKA (reference sequence).

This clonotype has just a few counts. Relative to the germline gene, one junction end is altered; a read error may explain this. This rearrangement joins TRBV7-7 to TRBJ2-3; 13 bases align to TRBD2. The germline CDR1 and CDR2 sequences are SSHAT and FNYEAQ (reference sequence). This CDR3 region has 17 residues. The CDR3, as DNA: TGTGCTAGCAGCCCTGGGACTAGCGGGATTCGTACAGATACGCAGTATTTT. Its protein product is CASSPGTSGIRTDTQYF.

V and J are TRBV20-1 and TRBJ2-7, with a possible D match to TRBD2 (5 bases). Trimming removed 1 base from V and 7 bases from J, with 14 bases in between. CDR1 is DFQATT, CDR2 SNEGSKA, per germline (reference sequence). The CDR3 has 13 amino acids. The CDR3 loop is CSARARSGTEQYF. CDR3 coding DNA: TGCAGTGCTAGAGCCCGGAGCGGTACGGAGCAGTACTTC.

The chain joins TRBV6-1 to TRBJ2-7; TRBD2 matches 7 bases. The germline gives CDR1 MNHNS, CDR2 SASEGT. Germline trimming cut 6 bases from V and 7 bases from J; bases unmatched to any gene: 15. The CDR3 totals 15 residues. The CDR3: CASSPPGLPSDEQYF. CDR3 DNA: TGTGCCAGCAGCCCCCCGGGACTACCATCGGATGAGCAGTACTTC.